The 26 T cell receptor beta chains reported below all come from one sample, sequenced in a study of blood T cell repertoires in COVID-19. This table comes from immunoSEQ multiplex PCR, and its TCRdb copy is limited to in-frame clones, with some not included. The table lists around 340,000 clones, roughly 90% of them singletons. The material sequenced was peripheral blood. Receptors were obtained from a woman aged 60-75 years with COVID-19, enrolled during active disease.

The J gene is TRBJ2-7, the V gene TRBV3-1 (or the pseudogene TRBV3-2); TRBD1 matches at 7 bases. The CDR3 is made up of 14 amino acids. Trimming took 3 bases from V and 2 from J; bases not matched to a gene: 4. Germline V gene data show CDR1 as LGHDT and CDR2 as YNNKEL (reference sequence). The CDR3 loop reads CASSQGQPAYEQYF. The CDR3 DNA sequence: TGTGCCAGCAGCCAGGGACAGCCAGCCTACGAGCAGTACTTC.

This chain connects TRBV6-1 to TRBJ2-1, with TRBD2 matching 11 bases. The CDR3 is 18 amino acids. Unmatched junction bases numbered 9, after V lost 2 bases and J lost 3 bases. Germline CDR1 reads MNHNS; CDR2 reads SASEGT. DNA of the CDR3: TGTGCCAGCAGTGAAAGGAGTTACGGGACTAGCGGCTACAATGAGCAGTTCTTC. Encoded protein: CASSERSYGTSGYNEQFF.

The chain has TRBV18 and TRBJ2-1, with D tentatively TRBD2 (5 bases). The V and J ends lost 5 bases and 6 bases respectively, with 17 bases between them. The CDR3 contains 15 residues. Germline values: CDR1 KGHSH, CDR2 LQKENI. This chain's CDR3 is CASSWWGDAGNEQFF. The DNA of the CDR3 is TGTGCCAGCTCATGGTGGGGAGACGCGGGCAATGAGCAGTTCTTC.

This clone was picked up one time. The rearrangement uses TRBV13 and TRBJ2-7; 9 bases agree with TRBD2. Germline V gives CDR1 PRHDT, CDR2 FYEKMQ (reference sequence). This CDR3 has 16 amino acids. With 5 bases clipped from V and 1 base from J, the junction kept 9 bases outside the gene matches. For the CDR3, the DNA is TGTGCCAGCAGCCCCAAAGGACTAGCGAGGTCCTACGAGCAGTACTTC. It yields the protein CASSPKGLARSYEQYF. Together with reference TRBV13 and TRBJ2-7, the CDR3 gives the full variable domain: AAGVIQSPRHLIKEKRETATLKCYPIPRHDTVYWYQQGPGQDPQFLISFYEKMQSDKGSIPDRFSAQQFSDYHSELNMSSLELGDSALYFCASSPKGLARSYEQYFGPGTRLTVT.

In its sample, this clone was seen a few times. This chain links TRBV5-1 with TRBJ1-4; D unclear. The germline CDR1 and CDR2 sequences are SGHRS and YFSETQ. The V end was cut by 1 base, the J end by 7 bases, with 8 bases between. There are 13 residues in the CDR3. The CDR3 reads CASSLTSGEKLFF. Written as DNA, the CDR3 is TGCGCCAGCAGCTTGACCAGTGGTGAAAAACTGTTTTTT.

The genes are TRBV5-1 and TRBJ2-3, with D maybe TRBD2 (7 bases). Germline V lookup: CDR1 SGHRS, CDR2 YFSETQ. There are 15 residues in the CDR3. Trimming removed 1 base at V and 4 bases at J, with 13 bases between. The CDR3 spells CASSLTGGRADTQYF. The CDR3 DNA follows: TGCGCCAGCAGCTTGACGGGGGGCCGGGCAGATACGCAGTATTTT. Combining the CDR3 with reference TRBV5-1 and TRBJ2-3 gives the whole variable domain KAGVTQTPRYLIKTRGQQVTLSCSPISGHRSVSWYQQTPGQGLQFLFEYFSETQRNKGNFPGRFSGRQFSNSRSEMNVSTLELGDSALYLCASSLTGGRADTQYFGPGTRLTVL.

The J gene is TRBJ1-6, the V gene TRBV5-1, with a weak D call TRBD1 (6 bases). V was clipped by 2 bases and J by 1 base, with 16 bases between them. The CDR3 contains 18 residues. Germline CDR1 reads SGHRS; CDR2 reads YFSETQ. The CDR3 reads CASSFQGTKRSYNSPLHF. In DNA form, the CDR3 reads TGCGCCAGCAGCTTTCAGGGGACGAAACGGTCCTATAATTCACCCCTCCACTTT.

This chain links TRBV28 with TRBJ1-2; TRBD1 aligns across 7 bases. Trimming at V came to 5 bases and at J to 2 bases, leaving 2 bases not matched to a gene. This CDR3 is 13 amino acids long. Germline V CDR1 and CDR2: MDHEN, SYDVKM. The CDR3 DNA sequence: TGTGCCAGCAGTGCAGGGGGGAACTATGGCTACACCTTC. Amino acid sequence: CASSAGGNYGYTF.

The chain carries TRBV29-1 and TRBJ1-2; D is uncertain. The CDR3 covers 11 residues. V lost 6 bases to trimming and J lost 2 bases, with 7 bases between them. CDR1 and CDR2 from the germline V gene are SQVTM and ANQGSEA. The CDR3 DNA is TGCAGCGTAGGGAGGAACTATGGCTACACCTTC. Its translation: CSVGRNYGYTF.

V is TRBV5-1 and J is TRBJ2-2; 9 bases match TRBD1. CDR1 and CDR2 from the germline V gene are SGHRS and YFSETQ. The CDR3 is 14 residues long. J was trimmed by 2 bases and V by 10 bases; bases with no gene match: 6. The CDR3 protein is CAVAGQGNTGELFF. As DNA, the CDR3 is TGCGCCGTCGCGGGACAGGGAAACACCGGGGAGCTGTTTTTT.

This clone appeared a single time. The chain employs TRBV29-1 and TRBJ2-7; no reliable D call. Germline V lookup: CDR1 SQVTM, CDR2 ANQGSEA. V lost 1 base to trimming and J lost 0 bases, with 13 bases between them. The CDR3 length is 15 residues. CDR3 nucleotide sequence: TGCAGCGTTGAAGCGGCGGCCTCCCCCTCCTACGAGCAGTACTTC. Encoded protein: CSVEAAASPSYEQYF.

The V gene is TRBV29-1, the J gene TRBJ1-1, with TRBD1 identical over 7 bases. Germline CDR1 and CDR2: SQVTM and ANQGSEA. CDR3 length: 15 amino acids. The V gene end was trimmed by 2 bases and the J gene end by 5 bases; junction bases not matched to a gene: 11. The CDR3: CSVEPRGAGGTEAFF. The CDR3 DNA sequence: TGCAGCGTTGAACCCCGAGGGGCAGGGGGTACTGAAGCTTTCTTT.

This chain links TRBV19 with TRBJ2-2; D is ambiguous. Germline V CDR1 and CDR2: LNHDA, SQIVND (reference sequence). There are 15 residues in the CDR3. Trimming pared 3 bases from V and 1 base from J, leaving 9 bases between. The CDR3 sequence is CASSISLRNTGELFF. The CDR3 DNA reads as TGTGCCAGTAGTATCTCTCTGAGGAACACCGGGGAGCTGTTTTTT.

The gene calls are TRBV4-2 and TRBJ2-3; 11 bases map to TRBD2. This CDR3 spans 17 amino acids. V trimming: 1 base; J trimming: 4 bases; junction bases outside the gene matches: 7. Germline-derived CDR1 and CDR2 are LGHNA and YNFKEQ. The CDR3 loop reads CASSQAIAGGWADTQYF. The CDR3 DNA sequence: TGTGCCAGCAGCCAAGCGATAGCGGGGGGGTGGGCAGATACGCAGTATTTT.

This clone turned up a few times. This rearrangement joins TRBV4-1 to TRBJ2-1, with TRBD1 matching 10 bases. The CDR3 covers 13 residues. Germline V gene lookup returns CDR1 MGHRA and CDR2 YSYEKL. The V segment lost 10 bases and the J segment 9 bases; nucleotides outside the gene matches: 9. The CDR3 DNA follows: TGCGCCACCACGGGACAGGGGCTGGGTGAGCAGTTCTTC. This translates into CATTGQGLGEQFF.

Only one count was recorded for this clone. The chain links TRBV1 to TRBJ1-4; no check of the table's D call, TRBD1, against the DNA was made. TRBV1 is a pseudogene segment. This CDR3 contains 16 residues. The CDR3 is CTSSQVDRAGAEKLFF. The CDR3 DNA is TGCACCAGCAGCCAAGTGGACAGGGCGGGGGCTGAAAAACTGTTTTTT.

This clone came up once. The chain is built from TRBV6-5 and TRBJ2-1; TRBD2 agrees at 10 bases. Trimming at V came to 4 bases and at J to 6 bases, leaving 6 bases not matched to a gene. Germline values: CDR1 MNHEY, CDR2 SVGAGI. This CDR3 is built from 15 residues. CDR3 region: CASSSTSGVRNEQFF. The CDR3 DNA sequence: TGTGCCAGCAGTTCCACTAGCGGGGTCCGCAATGAGCAGTTCTTC.

The rearrangement joins TRBV3-1 (or the pseudogene TRBV3-2) to TRBJ1-1; D not certain. The germline V gene has CDR1 LGHDT and CDR2 YNNKEL (reference sequence). The CDR3 sequence is 16 residues long. The V and J ends lost 1 base and 5 bases respectively, with 17 bases between them. The CDR3 bases are TGTGCCAGCAGCCAAGGGGCGAGGCGACGAGGGACTGAAGCTTTCTTT. Residues: CASSQGARRRGTEAFF.

J is TRBJ2-5 and V is TRBV5-6; D is possibly TRBD1 (5 bases). Germline loops: CDR1 SGHDT, CDR2 YYEEEE. V was trimmed by 4 bases and J by 5 bases, leaving 15 bases between them. The CDR3 sequence is 14 residues long. DNA of the CDR3: TGTGCCAGCAGCACGACCCAGGGATCGGAGACCCAGTACTTC. Amino acid sequence: CASSTTQGSETQYF.

On this clone: Other DNA variants within this sample encode the same CDR3. V is TRBV5-1 and J is TRBJ1-3, with a possible D match to TRBD1 (5 bases). The CDR3 contains 14 residues. Germline V CDR1 and CDR2: SGHRS, YFSETQ. The V end lost 3 bases, the J end lost 1 base, and 8 bases lay between the germline ends. The CDR3: CASSSGSSGNTIYF. For the CDR3, the DNA is TGCGCCAGCAGCTCAGGGTCGTCTGGAAACACCATATATTTT.

Only one count was recorded for this clone. The chain is built from TRBV3-1 (or the pseudogene TRBV3-2) and TRBJ1-4; 9 bases align to TRBD1. The CDR3 loop spans 15 amino acids. The V and J ends lost 5 bases and 7 bases, in that order; junction bases with no gene match: 8. The germline V gene has CDR1 LGHDT and CDR2 YNNKEL (reference sequence). DNA for the CDR3: TGTGCCAGCAGCTCCCCGGGACAGGGAAGTGAAAAACTGTTTTTT. Its translation is CASSSPGQGSEKLFF.

This chain connects TRBV5-1 to TRBJ2-1; 9 nucleotides align to TRBD2. This CDR3 contains 13 residues. After removal of 9 bases from V and 9 bases from J, the junction contained 10 bases not matched to a gene. The V gene's germline CDR1 is SGHRS and CDR2 YFSETQ. CDR3 residues: CATRGGGAGEQFF. The DNA of the CDR3 is TGCGCCACCAGAGGCGGGGGGGCCGGTGAGCAGTTCTTC.

About this clone itself: Other nucleotide sequences in the sample specify the same CDR3. This rearrangement joins TRBV6-5 to TRBJ1-5, with a weak D call TRBD1 (6 bases). Germline CDR1 and CDR2: MNHEY and SVGAGI. Trimming took off 5 bases at V and 1 base at J, with 9 bases between the two ends. The CDR3 loop spans 14 amino acids. The DNA of the CDR3 is TGTGCCAGCAGTCCTACAGGGAGCAATCAGCCCCAGCATTTT. Protein: CASSPTGSNQPQHF.

The rearrangement joins TRBV18 to TRBJ2-3, with TRBD1 matching over 10 bases. With 4 bases clipped from V and 4 bases from J, the junction kept 8 bases outside the gene matches. This CDR3 is 16 amino acids long. Germline V gives CDR1 KGHSH, CDR2 LQKENI. The CDR3 region is CASSREPGQGSDTQYF. CDR3 DNA: TGTGCCAGCTCACGAGAACCGGGACAGGGGTCAGATACGCAGTATTTT.

CDR3 in DNA: TGTGCCAGCAGCCCCCAGCCCCTTACAGGGGACAATCAGCCCCAGCATTTT. Residues: CASSPQPLTGDNQPQHF. V and J are TRBV9 and TRBJ1-5; 7 bases agree with TRBD1. The germline CDR1 and CDR2 sequences are SGDLS and YYNGEE. This CDR3 has 17 residues. V gave up 4 bases and J gave up 3 bases; unmatched junction bases: 13.

The chain uses TRBV10-3 and TRBJ2-5; 8 positions match TRBD1. The V gene end was trimmed by 6 bases and the J gene end by 6 bases; junction bases not matched to a gene: 12. Germline assignment: CDR1 ENHRY and CDR2 SYGVKD. The CDR3 covers 15 residues. The CDR3 spells CAIRDQDRESKTQYF. CDR3 coding DNA: TGTGCCATCAGGGACCAGGACAGGGAATCGAAGACCCAGTACTTC.